These 29 T cell receptor beta chains share one sample of origin, sequenced in a study of OX40 agonist ivuxolimab in advanced cancers. Data came from immunoSEQ multiplex PCR; TCRdb stores just in-frame clones and leaves some out. In the table there are about 58,000 clones, roughly 80% of which are singletons. The sequences come from CD4+ or CD8+ T cells sorted from blood, collected in a trial of the OX40 agonist ivuxolimab. Receptor source: an adult with an advanced solid tumor such as melanoma, head and neck, liver or kidney cancer.

The rearrangement links TRBV13 to TRBJ1-2; no reliable D call. The germline CDR1 and CDR2 sequences are PRHDT and FYEKMQ (reference sequence). The V end lost 5 bases, the J end lost 2 bases, and 9 bases lay between the germline ends. This CDR3 contains 13 residues. The CDR3 sequence: CASSAGKNYGYTF. CDR3 bases: TGTGCCAGCAGCGCGGGGAAGAACTATGGCTACACCTTC.

The genes are TRBV5-1 and TRBJ2-3; 8 bases agree with TRBD2. The CDR3 has 18 amino acids. CDR1 is SGHRS and CDR2 is YFSETQ in the germline V gene. Trimming cost V 2 bases and J 3 bases; bases outside gene matches: 14. In DNA, the CDR3 is TGCGCCAGCAGCTTATTGTCCGGGGGGGCCGCTCGAACAGATACGCAGTATTTT. As protein: CASSLLSGGAARTDTQYF.

The chain employs TRBV7-2 and TRBJ1-5, with 11 nucleotides matching TRBD1. Germline CDR1 SGHTA, CDR2 FQGNSA. The V segment lost 5 bases and the J segment 7 bases; nucleotides outside the gene matches: 7. The CDR3 extends over 15 amino acids. CDR3 DNA: TGTGCCAGCAGCGGGGACAGGGGGAAGGAACAGCCCCAGCATTTT. Encoded protein: CASSGDRGKEQPQHF.

This clone was detected only a few times. The chain uses TRBV18 and TRBJ1-2; 10 bases are a match to TRBD1. This CDR3 is built from 15 residues. Germline-derived CDR1 and CDR2 are KGHSH and LQKENI. J lost 8 bases, V lost 5 bases, and 11 bases had no gene match. CDR3 residues: CASSTTGTGVRGYTF. DNA of the CDR3: TGTGCCAGCTCAACTACCGGGACAGGGGTGAGAGGCTACACCTTC.

The V gene is TRBV6-5, the J gene TRBJ2-7; tentatively, D is TRBD1 or TRBD2 (5 bases each). The CDR3 spans 14 residues. Trimming took off 0 bases at V and 6 bases at J, with 12 bases between the two ends. Germline V gives CDR1 MNHEY, CDR2 SVGAGI. The CDR3 DNA is TGTGCCAGCAGTTACTCCCGGGGCCCTATCGAGCAGTACTTC. This sequence encodes CASSYSRGPIEQYF.

This clone was picked up one time. The rearrangement uses TRBV1 and TRBJ1-5; TRBD1, the D gene given by the table, was not confirmed from the DNA. TRBV1 is a pseudogene locus. The CDR3 runs 18 residues. CDR3 in amino acids: CTQQGARTGEVCNQPQHF. The CDR3 coding sequence is TGCACCCAACAAGGGGCTCGGACAGGGGAAGTTTGCAATCAGCCCCAGCATTTT.

The chain links TRBV2 to TRBJ1-4, with a weak D call TRBD1 (5 bases). The germline gives CDR1 SNHLY, CDR2 FYNNEI. V was pared by 8 bases and J by 8 bases, with 21 bases between. The CDR3 covers 15 residues. For the CDR3, the DNA is TGTGCCAGCGACTTGGGAGCAGGGATGAAGGAAAAACTGTTTTTT. Its protein is CASDLGAGMKEKLFF.

This rearrangement joins TRBV27 to TRBJ1-2; 7 bases are shared with TRBD1. CDR1 is MNHEY and CDR2 is SMNVEV in the germline V gene (reference sequence). The CDR3 consists of 15 residues. V lost 3 bases and J lost 5; bases outside the gene matches: 9. CDR3 protein: CASSFNQGEVYGYTF. CDR3 in DNA: TGTGCCAGCAGTTTTAATCAGGGGGAGGTTTATGGCTACACCTTC.

V usage is TRBV7-9 and J usage is TRBJ2-2; 8 bases are shared with TRBD2. Germline V gene sequence: CDR1 SEHNR, CDR2 FQNEAQ (reference sequence). The CDR3 sequence is 14 residues long. J was trimmed by 2 bases and V by 8 bases; bases with no gene match: 4. The CDR3 DNA sequence: TGTGCCAGCTTGCGGGGGGACAACACCGGGGAGCTGTTTTTT. It specifies CASLRGDNTGELFF.

J is TRBJ2-7 and V is TRBV23-1, with TRBD1 identical over 8 bases. TRBV23-1 qualifies as an ORF whose function is uncertain. The CDR3 runs 17 residues. V was pared by 6 bases and J by 7 bases, with 20 bases of the junction left unmatched. The CDR3 bases are TGCGCCAGCAGACCAAGTGAGGGGACAGGCCACCCGGGGGAGCAGTACTTC. Encoded protein: CASRPSEGTGHPGEQYF.

The gene calls are TRBV7-2 and TRBJ1-2; D not certain. The germline V gene has CDR1 SGHTA and CDR2 FQGNSA. V was trimmed by 1 base and J by 2 bases, leaving 5 bases between them. The CDR3 contains 13 residues. In DNA form, the CDR3 reads TGTGCCAGCAGCTTAGGGTTAAACTATGGCTACACCTTC. It is translated as CASSLGLNYGYTF. The variable domain in full, completed from reference TRBV7-2 and TRBJ1-2, reads GAGVSQSPSNKVTEKGKDVELRCDPISGHTALYWYRQSLGQGLEFLIYFQGNSAPDKSGLPSDRFSAERTGGSVSTLTIQRTQQEDSAVYLCASSLGLNYGYTFGSGTRLTVV.

The J gene is TRBJ2-7, the V gene TRBV7-2; D not resolved. There are 14 residues in the CDR3. Germline lookup yields CDR1 SGHTA and CDR2 FQGNSA. Trimming stripped 3 bases from V and 4 bases from J, with 13 bases between. The chain's CDR3 is CASSLGLLGYEQYF. CDR3 coding DNA: TGTGCCAGCAGCTTGGGGTTACTTGGGTACGAGCAGTACTTC. Together with reference TRBV7-2 and TRBJ2-7, the CDR3 gives the full variable domain: GAGVSQSPSNKVTEKGKDVELRCDPISGHTALYWYRQSLGQGLEFLIYFQGNSAPDKSGLPSDRFSAERTGGSVSTLTIQRTQQEDSAVYLCASSLGLLGYEQYFGPGTRLTVT.

This chain joins TRBV6-5 and TRBJ2-5; TRBD1 agrees at 8 bases. Germline-derived CDR1 and CDR2 are MNHEY and SVGAGI. The junction had 3 bases not matched to a gene; V was cut back by 6 bases and J by 3 bases. The CDR3 covers 13 residues. CDR3 region: CASRGQAKETQYF. CDR3 nucleotide sequence: TGTGCCAGCAGGGGACAGGCAAAAGAGACCCAGTACTTC.

J is TRBJ2-2 and V is TRBV6-1; no clear D. The V end lost 10 bases, the J end lost 0 bases, and 9 bases lay between the germline ends. The germline V gene has CDR1 MNHNS and CDR2 SASEGT. The CDR3 has 13 amino acids. CDR3 amino acids: CATFQANTGELFF. DNA of the CDR3: TGTGCCACTTTTCAGGCGAACACCGGGGAGCTGTTTTTT.

The rearrangement uses TRBV5-4 and TRBJ1-5; 8 positions match TRBD1. The length of the CDR3 is 13 residues. The V gene's germline CDR1 is SGHNT and CDR2 YYREEE (reference sequence). Trimming at V came to 2 bases and at J to 6 bases, leaving 1 base not matched to a gene. The CDR3 loop is CASSLQGGQPQHF. DNA of the CDR3: TGTGCCAGCAGCTTACAGGGGGGTCAGCCCCAGCATTTT.

This clone was observed a handful of times. The gene calls are TRBV29-1 and TRBJ1-3, with D hard to call. With 7 bases removed from V and 5 bases from J, the gap between germline ends came to 15 bases. This CDR3 is 13 amino acids long. Germline V gene sequence: CDR1 SQVTM, CDR2 ANQGSEA. The CDR3 spells CSAIWRDRNTIYF. CDR3 DNA: TGCAGCGCCATTTGGAGGGATCGAAACACCATATATTTT.

The V and J genes are TRBV28 and TRBJ1-2; 9 bases line up with TRBD1. Looked up from germline, CDR1 is MDHEN and CDR2 is SYDVKM. This CDR3 is built from 13 residues. V lost 6 bases to trimming and J lost 5 bases; unmatched junction nucleotides: 4. The CDR3 DNA follows: TGTGCCAGCAGACAGGGGGCAAGGTATGGCTACACCTTC. Residues: CASRQGARYGYTF.

The CDR3 DNA is TGTGCCAGCAGCACTATATGGACAGGGGCATCGGAGACCCAGTACTTC. The encoded protein is CASSTIWTGASETQYF. This chain connects TRBV5-6 to TRBJ2-5; 9 nucleotides agree with TRBD1. CDR1 is SGHDT and CDR2 is YYEEEE in the germline V gene. The CDR3 contains 16 residues. V was pared by 4 bases and J by 5 bases, with 12 bases of the junction left unmatched.

This clone was detected a few times. CDR3 DNA: TGTGCCAGCAGCGTAGGAGGGCGGGGGGCCAACAATGAGCAGTTCTTC. Its protein product is CASSVGGRGANNEQFF. This chain links TRBV9 with TRBJ2-1; 8 nucleotides match TRBD2. There are 16 residues in the CDR3. CDR1 is SGDLS and CDR2 is YYNGEE in the germline V gene. V lost 0 bases, J lost 5 bases, and 7 bases stayed unmatched.

The chain uses TRBV19 and TRBJ1-5; perhaps TRBD1 as D (6 bases). The CDR3 loop spans 14 amino acids. V was cut by 4 bases and J by 8 bases, with 15 bases left in between. In germline, CDR1 is LNHDA, CDR2 SQIVND (reference sequence). CDR3 nucleotides: TGTGCCAGTAGTAGTAACGGGGGGCGGGAGCCCCAGCATTTT. Protein product: CASSSNGGREPQHF.

This clone came up a few times. This chain connects TRBV18 to TRBJ1-1, with a possible D match to TRBD1 (6 bases). Germline CDR1 reads KGHSH; CDR2 reads LQKENI. The CDR3 runs to 14 residues. Trimming cost V 2 bases and J 1 base, with 8 bases left between them. This CDR3 reads CASSPSTGNTEAFF. CDR3 DNA: TGTGCCAGCTCACCATCGACAGGGAACACTGAAGCTTTCTTT.

The CDR3 is CSVEVPGQVPYF. CDR3 sequence (DNA): TGCAGCGTTGAAGTACCAGGACAGGTTCCGTACTTC. The chain recombines TRBV29-1 with TRBJ2-7; the match to TRBD1 covers 7 bases. Germline V gene sequence: CDR1 SQVTM, CDR2 ANQGSEA. With V trimmed by 1 base and J by 12 bases, 9 bases remained unmatched. There are 12 residues in the CDR3.

The CDR3 sequence is CASSRERRSEKLFF. DNA of the CDR3: TGTGCCAGCAGCCGCGAAAGGCGAAGCGAAAAACTGTTTTTT. The rearrangement joins TRBV6-6 to TRBJ1-4; D ambiguous. The V gene's germline CDR1 is MNHNY and CDR2 SVGAGI (reference sequence). V lost 6 bases to trimming and J lost 8 bases, with 16 bases between them. The CDR3 is 14 amino acids.

This clone was observed a few times. The genes are TRBV11-3 and TRBJ2-3; the match to TRBD2 covers 7 bases. The length of the CDR3 is 15 residues. The germline CDR1 and CDR2 sequences are SGHNT and YENEEA. The V and J ends lost 0 bases and 9 bases, in that order; junction bases with no gene match: 9. The CDR3 reads CASSLETGPGGTQYF. The CDR3 bases are TGTGCCAGCAGCTTAGAAACGGGGCCCGGGGGGACGCAGTATTTT.

V usage is TRBV5-8 and J usage is TRBJ2-1; the D is unclear. V lost 4 bases to trimming and J lost 6 bases, with 8 bases between them. CDR3 size: 12 residues. CDR1 and CDR2 from the germline V gene are SGHTS and YDEGEE. Here the CDR3 DNA reads TGTGCCAGCAGCCCGCTCGTCAATGAGCAGTTCTTC. Its protein product is CASSPLVNEQFF. Looking up the rest from reference TRBV5-8 and TRBJ2-1 gives the full variable domain: EAGVTQSPTHLIKTRGQQATLRCSPISGHTSVYWYQQALGLGLQFLLWYDEGEERNRGNFPPRFSGRQFPNYSSELNVNALELEDSALYLCASSPLVNEQFFGPGTRLTVL.

J is TRBJ2-3 and V is TRBV28; D not resolved. The CDR3 spans 13 residues. Deletions cut 4 bases from V and 2 bases from J, with 7 bases between. In germline, CDR1 is MDHEN, CDR2 SYDVKM. The CDR3 nucleotides are TGTGCCAGCAGTTCGGGTTCCACAGATACGCAGTATTTT. Translation gives CASSSGSTDTQYF.

This clone occurred once. This rearrangement joins TRBV18 to TRBJ2-3; 7 nucleotides align to TRBD2. The CDR3 sequence is 16 residues long. V lost 3 bases to trimming and J lost 5 bases; unmatched junction nucleotides: 11. Germline CDR1 and CDR2: KGHSH and LQKENI. The CDR3 DNA reads TGTGCCAGCTCACCCCTCGGGGGGTCCGACGGAGATACGCAGTATTTT. It yields the protein CASSPLGGSDGDTQYF.

The rearrangement links TRBV7-9 to TRBJ1-2, with 7 bases matching TRBD1. This CDR3 spans 16 amino acids. Looked up from germline, CDR1 is SEHNR and CDR2 is FQNEAQ (reference sequence). With V trimmed by 5 bases and J by 4 bases, 13 bases remained unmatched. The CDR3 nucleotides read TGTGCCAGCAGCCGGCCTACCGGGACAGTGTTCTATGGCTACACCTTC. Encoded protein: CASSRPTGTVFYGYTF. Combining the CDR3 with reference TRBV7-9 and TRBJ1-2 gives the whole variable domain DTGVSQNPRHKITKRGQNVTFRCDPISEHNRLYWYRQTLGQGPEFLTYFQNEAQLEKSRLLSDRFSAERPKGSFSTLEIQRTEQGDSAMYLCASSRPTGTVFYGYTFGSGTRLTVV.

This chain uses TRBV27 with TRBJ1-1; D is possibly TRBD1 (6 bases). CDR1 is MNHEY, CDR2 SMNVEV, per germline (reference sequence). The V gene lost 5 bases and the J gene lost 6 bases, with 10 bases spanning the gap. CDR3 length: 12 residues. DNA of the CDR3: TGTGCCAGCAGTCTCAGGGGATCTGAAGCTTTCTTT. This encodes CASSLRGSEAFF.